Listed here are 19 T cell receptor beta chains from one sample, sequenced in a study of OX40 agonist ivuxolimab in advanced cancers. Only in-frame clones appear in the TCRdb table, and some are missing; sequencing was by immunoSEQ multiplex PCR. The sample gives around 71,000 clones, approximately 86% of which show up once; 0.95% to 1.4% is in the top ten. Sequencing used CD4+ or CD8+ T cells sorted from blood, obtained in a trial of the OX40 agonist ivuxolimab. The receptors were gathered from an adult with an advanced solid tumor such as melanoma, head and neck, liver or kidney cancer.

This chain connects TRBV18 to TRBJ2-7, with 8 bases that match TRBD2. V dropped 3 bases and J dropped 6; count of bases not matched to a gene: 1. Germline V gives CDR1 KGHSH, CDR2 LQKENI. The CDR3 is made up of 12 amino acids. The CDR3 bases are TGTGCCAGCTCACCGAGCGGGAGCGAGCAGTACTTC. Its translation is CASSPSGSEQYF.

The chain joins TRBV7-9 to TRBJ1-1; D is undetermined. With 1 base removed from V and 8 bases from J, the gap between germline ends came to 11 bases. The CDR3 has 13 amino acids. The germline V gene encodes CDR1 SEHNR and CDR2 FQNEAQ (reference sequence). The CDR3 sequence is CASSLGEVREAFF. The CDR3 nucleotides read TGTGCCAGCAGCTTAGGGGAGGTTCGAGAAGCTTTCTTT.

This chain joins TRBV7-9 and TRBJ1-1; D ambiguous. Looked up from germline, CDR1 is SEHNR and CDR2 is FQNEAQ (reference sequence). The CDR3 has 14 amino acids. V gave up 2 bases and J gave up 1 base, with 8 bases separating them. CDR3 sequence reads: CASSLLQSNTEAFF. The CDR3 coding sequence is TGTGCCAGCAGCTTATTACAGTCGAACACTGAAGCTTTCTTT.

The V and J genes are TRBV28 and TRBJ1-3; D is ambiguous. Per germline, CDR1 MDHEN and CDR2 SYDVKM. CDR3 size: 15 residues. Between the trimmed V and J ends, which lost 6 bases and 4 bases, there was a span of 16 bases. The CDR3 DNA reads as TGTGCCAGCAGCCTGGAGGGCATTCTCGGAAACACCATATATTTT. It yields the protein CASSLEGILGNTIYF.

This rearrangement joins TRBV18 to TRBJ2-5; D is unclear. The CDR3 has 13 amino acids. V lost 3 bases and J 5 bases, leaving 10 bases between the germline ends. Germline-derived CDR1 and CDR2 are KGHSH and LQKENI. CDR3 loop: CASSPGSDETQYF. The CDR3 coding sequence is TGTGCCAGCTCACCCGGGTCAGACGAGACCCAGTACTTC.

The gene calls are TRBV11-2 and TRBJ2-7; D is undetermined. The CDR3 sequence is 14 residues long. The V and J ends lost 2 bases and 3 bases respectively, with 11 bases between them. Germline-derived CDR1 and CDR2 are SGHAT and FQNNGV. Here the CDR3 DNA reads TGTGCCAGCAGCTTATCTGCCAGTCTCTACGAGCAGTACTTC. Translated: CASSLSASLYEQYF.

The chain has TRBV10-3 and TRBJ1-4; D not resolved. Germline CDR1 ENHRY, CDR2 SYGVKD. Trimming left V 4 bases short and J 5 bases short, with 5 bases between. The CDR3 has 12 amino acids. The CDR3 nucleotides read TGTGCCATCAGTGCACAGAATGAAAAACTGTTTTTT. As protein: CAISAQNEKLFF.

The V gene is TRBV7-9, the J gene TRBJ2-3; possibly TRBD2 for D (5 bases). The V gene's germline CDR1 is SEHNR and CDR2 FQNEAQ (reference sequence). This CDR3 region has 14 residues. Trimming removed 5 bases from V and 1 base from J, with 10 bases in between. In DNA, the CDR3 is TGTGCCAGCAGCATAGGACTGCGCACAGATACGCAGTATTTT. Its translation: CASSIGLRTDTQYF.

The rearrangement joins TRBV14 to TRBJ2-7; 8 bases map to TRBD2. Germline-derived CDR1 and CDR2 are SGHDN and FVKESK. This CDR3 has 15 amino acids. With V trimmed by 5 bases and J by 2 bases, 8 bases remained unmatched. DNA of the CDR3: TGTGCCAGCAGCAACCCCTTTAGCGGGACCTACGAGCAGTACTTC. It encodes CASSNPFSGTYEQYF.

The rearrangement uses TRBV4-1 and TRBJ1-5, with D unresolved. CDR1 and CDR2 from the germline V gene are MGHRA and YSYEKL. This CDR3 spans 15 amino acids. Trimming cost V 4 bases and J 6 bases, with 16 bases left between them. In DNA, the CDR3 is TGCGCCAGCAGCCTAAACGAGGTGGATACTCAGCCCCAGCATTTT. Encoded protein: CASSLNEVDTQPQHF.

The genes are TRBV30 and TRBJ2-2, with D tentatively TRBD1 (6 bases). Germline V gene sequence: CDR1 GTSNPN, CDR2 SVGIG (reference sequence). The V and J ends lost 8 bases and 0 bases respectively, with 13 bases between them. The CDR3 is 14 residues long. CDR3 DNA: TGTGCCGGACCGGGACATACGAACACCGGGGAGCTGTTTTTT. Its translation: CAGPGHTNTGELFF.

V usage is TRBV30 and J usage is TRBJ1-2, with D perhaps matching TRBD1 (5 bases). The CDR3 loop spans 12 amino acids. V lost 1 base to trimming and J lost 5 bases, with 8 bases between them. Per germline, CDR1 GTSNPN and CDR2 SVGIG (reference sequence). CDR3 in DNA: TGTGCCTGGAGTGAACAGGTGTATGGCTACACCTTC. This gives the protein CAWSEQVYGYTF.

The chain links TRBV14 to TRBJ1-3, with D hard to call. Looked up from germline, CDR1 is SGHDN and CDR2 is FVKESK. V was clipped by 3 bases and J by 0 bases, with 3 bases between them. This CDR3 has 13 amino acids. The CDR3 region is CASSHYSGNTIYF. The CDR3 DNA sequence: TGTGCCAGCAGCCATTACTCTGGAAACACCATATATTTT.

This clone is a singleton in its sample. This chain joins TRBV18 and TRBJ2-5; D is perhaps TRBD2 (5 bases). The CDR3 contains 13 residues. Between the trimmed V and J ends, which lost 8 bases and 2 bases, there was a span of 12 bases. The germline V gene encodes CDR1 KGHSH and CDR2 LQKENI. The CDR3 DNA reads as TGTGCCAGCGTCCGGGAACGTCAAGAGACCCAGTACTTC. Encoded protein: CASVRERQETQYF.

The rearrangement uses TRBV14 and TRBJ1-4; D gene uncertain. V was cut by 2 bases and J by 6 bases, with 16 bases left in between. The CDR3 length is 16 residues. The germline V gene encodes CDR1 SGHDN and CDR2 FVKESK. The CDR3 DNA sequence: TGTGCCAGCAGCCAATCCAGCGCCGGGCGTTATGAAAAACTGTTTTTT. It yields the protein CASSQSSAGRYEKLFF.

V and J are TRBV6-1 and TRBJ2-1; no reliable D call. The germline V gene encodes CDR1 MNHNS and CDR2 SASEGT. With 2 bases removed from V and 4 bases from J, the gap between germline ends came to 6 bases. The CDR3 is 13 residues long. CDR3 sequence (DNA): TGTGCCAGCAGTGAACCTCCGTACAATGAGCAGTTCTTC. Translated: CASSEPPYNEQFF.

The chain links TRBV5-1 to TRBJ1-3; D may be TRBD1 (5 bases). This CDR3 region has 14 residues. The germline CDR1 and CDR2 sequences are SGHRS and YFSETQ. Trimming left V 4 bases short and J 4 bases short, with 12 bases between. CDR3 DNA: TGCGCCAGCAGCGTTCAGGGTCGCGGAAACACCATATATTTT. Translated, it gives CASSVQGRGNTIYF.

This rearrangement joins TRBV11-3 to TRBJ2-7; the D is unclear. The germline gives CDR1 SGHNT, CDR2 YENEEA. V lost 0 bases, J lost 2 bases, and 11 bases lay in between. The length of the CDR3 is 15 residues. CDR3 sequence (DNA): TGTGCCAGCAGCTTAGATGTACAGCAAACCTACGAGCAGTACTTC. Protein sequence: CASSLDVQQTYEQYF.

V and J are TRBV6-1 and TRBJ2-5; unclear D gene. Germline V gene sequence: CDR1 MNHNS, CDR2 SASEGT. CDR3 length equals 13 residues. Trimming removed 6 bases at V and 5 bases at J, with 13 bases between. DNA for the CDR3: TGTGCCAGCAGACGAATGGTTGGGGAGACCCAGTACTTC. Its translation: CASRRMVGETQYF.